This T cell receptor beta chain derives from a study of cytomegalovirus exposure and HLA in healthy donors. Whole-study results and caveats: Most of the CMV-associated TCR beta chains (in a later analysis) appeared to be HLA-restricted.

Germline V gene data show CDR1 as LNHDA and CDR2 as SQIVND (reference sequence). The V and J ends lost 5 bases and 3 bases respectively, with 13 bases between them. The CDR3 consists of 15 residues. This PCR relied on a set of 60 Vbeta primers and 13 Jbeta primers. Produced via immunoSEQ multiplex PCR; TCRdb's table is partial and in-frame only. The data contain roughly 100,000 clones, about 79% of them singletons. As concerns this clone: Its target is unknown.

The chain couples TRBV19 to TRBJ1-4; D unresolved. The sequenced material came from PBMCs. This TCR derives from a man aged 55 to 69 in good health and CMV-seropositive. The CDR3 reads CASSPPGGSNEKLFF. The CDR3 region has the DNA TGTGCCAGTAGTCCCCCCGGAGGGTCTAATGAAAAACTGTTTTTT.